This T cell receptor (beta chain) was observed in a study of identical twins. Points from the study as a whole: Fewer insertions characterized abundant cord blood beta clonotypes, whereas memory repertoires showed none.

TCRdb analysed the 5' RACE reads with MiXCR anew, one entry per CDR3 protein. The repertoire holds fewer than 250,000 distinct CDR3 sequences, with around 6.6% as singletons. This CDR3 is 14 amino acids long. Germline trimming cut 6 bases from V and 9 bases from J; bases unmatched to any gene: 9. Germline assignment: CDR1 SNHLY and CDR2 FYNNEI. Many counts were recorded for this clonotype. Its target is not known. These data also featured in a second study, about yellow fever vaccine responses in identical twins.

The sequenced sample was memory (CD45RO+) T cells sorted from blood. The J gene is TRBJ2-1, the V gene TRBV2, with 9 bases fitting TRBD2. The TCR originated in a woman aged 18-29 years in good health. The CDR3 region is CASRGDSGSSEQFF. Written as DNA, the CDR3 is TGTGCCAGCAGGGGTGATAGCGGGAGCTCTGAGCAGTTCTTC. Full variable domain (rest looked up from reference TRBV2 and TRBJ2-1): EPEVTQTPSHQVTQMGQEVILRCVPISNHLYFYWYRQILGQKVEFLVSFYNNEISEKSEIFDDQFSVERPDGSNFTLKIRSTKLEDSAMYFCASRGDSGSSEQFFGPGTRLTVL.